This T cell receptor (beta chain) was captured by sequencing in a study of T cells in Graves' hyperthyroidism and ophthalmopathy. Study findings and constraints: From stable hyperthyroidism, ophthalmopathy was separated by a 13 V-J model.

V was pared by 0 bases and J by 3 bases, with 6 bases of the junction left unmatched. The germline V gene has CDR1 SGHRS and CDR2 YFSETQ. The CDR3 length is 16 residues. Amplified TCR beta CDR3 regions derived from RNA transcripts. In the first-round RT-PCR of the TCR CDR3, the HTBI primer set was used. Via MiXCR, TCRdb re-called the multiplex PCR reads, giving one row per CDR3 protein. The sample consists of hundreds of thousands of distinct CDR3 sequences, around 15% of them appearing once. The sample holds many counts of this clonotype. Its antigen is as yet unknown. Fresh 10 ml peripheral blood yielded PBMCs.

V is TRBV5-1 and J is TRBJ2-4; 7 bases align to TRBD2. The receptor was isolated from a woman in her thirties or forties with Graves' hyperthyroidism. The sample was blood. DNA of the CDR3: TGCGCCAGCAGCTTGGCCACTAGCGTGGGCAAAAACATTCAGTACTTC. Translating it yields CASSLATSVGKNIQYF.